Below, 3 T cell receptor beta chains from the same sample are listed, as sequenced in a study of T cell responses to AZD1222 COVID-19 vaccine. Here immunoSEQ multiplex PCR was the method, and the copy in TCRdb shows in-frame clones only, minus some. The sample records approximately 150,000 clones, around 90% being singletons. The sequencing used peripheral blood, collected on day 0 of AZD1222 vaccination. The source is an adult in good health.

This chain uses TRBV5-1 with TRBJ1-2, with D unclear. The CDR3 is 13 residues long. Germline CDR1 is SGHRS and CDR2 is YFSETQ. Trimming pared 2 bases from V and 2 bases from J, leaving 7 bases between. DNA of the CDR3: TGCGCCAGCAGCTTCGGCTTGAACTATGGCTACACCTTC. Residues: CASSFGLNYGYTF.

V gene TRBV25-1 combines with J gene TRBJ2-3; no reliable D call. Germline CDR1 is MGHDK and CDR2 is SYGVNS. Trimming pared 4 bases from V and 1 base from J, leaving 9 bases between. The CDR3 is made up of 14 amino acids. CDR3 DNA sequence: TGTGCCAGCAGTGGAACCATAGGCACAGATACGCAGTATTTT. It specifies CASSGTIGTDTQYF.

This chain joins TRBV28 and TRBJ2-7; 13 bases map to TRBD2. Germline V CDR1 and CDR2: MDHEN, SYDVKM. The CDR3 consists of 18 residues. The trim removed 5 bases at V and 1 base at J, leaving 11 bases unmatched. CDR3 in amino acids: CASSPGLAGRFVSYEQYF. The CDR3 nucleotides are TGTGCCAGCAGTCCGGGACTAGCGGGGAGGTTCGTTTCCTACGAGCAGTACTTC.